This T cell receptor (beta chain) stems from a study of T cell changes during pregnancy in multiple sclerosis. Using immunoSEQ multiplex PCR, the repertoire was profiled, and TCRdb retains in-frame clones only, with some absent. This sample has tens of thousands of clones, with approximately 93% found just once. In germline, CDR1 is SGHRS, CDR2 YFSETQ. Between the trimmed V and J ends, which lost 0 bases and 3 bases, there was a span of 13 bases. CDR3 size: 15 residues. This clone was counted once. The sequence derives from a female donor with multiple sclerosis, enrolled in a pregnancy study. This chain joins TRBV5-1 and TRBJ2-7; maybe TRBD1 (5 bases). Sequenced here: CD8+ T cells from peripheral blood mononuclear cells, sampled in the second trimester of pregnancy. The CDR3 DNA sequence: TGCGCCAGCAGCTTGGGAGACAGATCGATCTACGAGCAGTACTTC. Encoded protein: CASSLGDRSIYEQYF. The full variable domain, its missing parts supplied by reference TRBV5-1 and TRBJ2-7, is KAGVTQTPRYLIKTRGQQVTLSCSPISGHRSVSWYQQTPGQGLQFLFEYFSETQRNKGNFPGRFSGRQFSNSRSEMNVSTLELGDSALYLCASSLGDRSIYEQYFGPGTRLTVT.